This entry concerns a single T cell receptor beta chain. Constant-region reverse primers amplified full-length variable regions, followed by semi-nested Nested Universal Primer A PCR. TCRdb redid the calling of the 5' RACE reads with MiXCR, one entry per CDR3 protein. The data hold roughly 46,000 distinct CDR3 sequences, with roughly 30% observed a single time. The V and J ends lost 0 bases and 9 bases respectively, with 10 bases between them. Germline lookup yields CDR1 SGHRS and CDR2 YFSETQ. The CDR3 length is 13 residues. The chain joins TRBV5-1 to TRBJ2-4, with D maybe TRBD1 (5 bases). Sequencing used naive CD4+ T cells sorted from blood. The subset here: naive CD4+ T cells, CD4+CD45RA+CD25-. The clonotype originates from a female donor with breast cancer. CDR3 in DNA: TGCGCCAGCAGCTTGGCAGGGTTGAGCATTCAGTACTTC. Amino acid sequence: CASSLAGLSIQYF.